This T cell receptor (beta chain) was sequenced during a study of blood T cell repertoires in COVID-19. Sequenced by immunoSEQ multiplex PCR; TCRdb stores in-frame clones only, minus some. This sample has about 160,000 clones, with over 75% found just once. The material sequenced was peripheral blood. The TCR sequence derives from a man in his 70s who had recovered from COVID-19.

The CDR3 DNA reads as TGCGCCAGCAGCCAAGAAGTCGGCAGGGGTCGGTCCTACGAGCAGTACTTC. Translated, it gives CASSQEVGRGRSYEQYF. V gene TRBV4-3 combines with J gene TRBJ2-7; TRBD1 is a possible D gene (6 bases). The CDR3 is 17 residues long. Trimming shortened V by 0 bases and J by 1 base, and 16 bases separated the two germline ends. Looked up from germline, CDR1 is LGHNA and CDR2 is YSLEER.